What follows is one TCR beta chain and its context. The sample is drawn from a study of T cell changes during pregnancy in multiple sclerosis. Clones were read by immunoSEQ multiplex PCR, and TCRdb kept only the in-frame ones, dropping some. Among approximately 70,000 clones listed, 90% to 95% were seen once. The V and J ends lost 0 bases and 5 bases respectively, with 11 bases between them. Germline-derived CDR1 and CDR2 are SGHTA and FQGNSA. The CDR3 sequence is 16 residues long. The chain joins TRBV7-2 to TRBJ1-6, with D tentatively TRBD1 (5 bases). This TCR was sampled from a female donor in good health, enrolled as a control in a pregnancy study. This material consisted of peripheral blood, taken in the third trimester of pregnancy. The CDR3 nucleotides read TGTGCCAGCAGCTTAGCTTTGACAGCTAATAATTCACCCCTCCACTTT. It is translated as CASSLALTANNSPLHF. Together with reference TRBV7-2 and TRBJ1-6, the CDR3 gives the full variable domain: GAGVSQSPSNKVTEKGKDVELRCDPISGHTALYWYRQSLGQGLEFLIYFQGNSAPDKSGLPSDRFSAERTGGSVSTLTIQRTQQEDSAVYLCASSLALTANNSPLHFGNGTRLTVT.